The 8 T cell receptor beta chains below come from one sample, sequenced in a study of CXCR3-negative and CXCR3-positive naive CD8 T cells (dated by TCRdb to between 2018 and 2021). Overall study outcomes, separate from this receptor: TRB CDR3s from CXCR3-positive naive cells showed higher hydrophobicity (lower Kidera factor 4), lower energy, and higher strength and volume indices than CXCR3-negative naive cells.

Their antigens are not known. The run used a NextSeq 550. The Human TCR Profiling Kit (MiLaboratory) was used to prepare UMI-labeled 5' RACE TRB cDNA libraries. TCRdb reanalyzed the reads, keeping one entry per CDR3 protein sequence and omitting DNA. The sample's clone listing holds just under 90,000 distinct CDR3 sequences. Roughly 0.89% of the sample rests with the top ten. Sequenced sample: naive CXCR3+ CD8+ T cells from blood. Sample cell subset or site, as interpreted from the label and publication: CD45RO-CCR7+CD27+CD95- naive CD8+ T cells expressing CXCR3 (TNR3+). The receptor source for this set is a human donor in good health. Some clones in this sample may be carry-over from other donors' samples.

The rearrangement links TRBV12-3 or TRBV12-4 to TRBJ1-1; the D call of TRBD1 rests on TCRdb alone, since no DNA is present to check it. This CDR3 is built from 14 residues. CDR3 sequence reads: CASSSRGMNTEAFF.

The V gene is TRBV20-1, the J gene TRBJ1-1. The CDR3 loop spans 14 amino acids. The germline gives CDR1 DFQATT, CDR2 SNEGSKA (reference sequence). CDR3 sequence: CSARELGKNTEAFF.

This chain uses TRBV7-2 with TRBJ2-7; TCRdb picks TRBD1, but there is no DNA to check that call. The germline V gene encodes CDR1 SGHTA and CDR2 FQGNSA. This CDR3 spans 14 amino acids. This CDR3 reads CASSYTGGTREQYF.

The chain has TRBV27 and TRBJ1-1; TCRdb's D call of TRBD1 is untestable without DNA. Germline lookup yields CDR1 MNHEY and CDR2 SMNVEV (reference sequence). The CDR3 runs to 15 residues. CDR3 sequence reads: CASSLLAGVDTEAFF.

J is TRBJ2-6 and V is TRBV6-4; TCRdb outputs TRBD1, but without DNA this stays unchecked. Germline loops: CDR1 MRHNA, CDR2 SNTAGT. The CDR3 contains 15 residues. CDR3 protein: CARPDEGDGANVLTF.

The V call is TRBV7-2, the J call TRBJ2-3; TCRdb lists TRBD2, though no DNA is available to test this call. CDR1 is SGHTA, CDR2 FQGNSA, per germline. The CDR3 contains 16 residues. The CDR3 protein is CASSLVGGLSTDTQYF.

The chain has TRBV15 and TRBJ2-7; TCRdb indicates TRBD2, and absent DNA this call remains unverified. The CDR3 runs 16 residues. CDR1 is LNHNV, CDR2 YYDKDF, per germline (reference sequence). CDR3 sequence reads: CATSPRIIEAGNEQYF.

The chain recombines TRBV25-1 with TRBJ1-1. The CDR3 extends over 19 amino acids. CDR1 and CDR2 from the germline V gene are MGHDK and SYGVNS. CDR3 sequence reads: CASSEYFRREDSLNTEAFF. Complete variable domain (other parts from reference TRBV25-1 and TRBJ1-1): EADIYQTPRYLVIGTGKKITLECSQTMGHDKMYWYQQDPGMELHLIHYSYGVNSTEKGDLSSESTVSRIRTEHFPLTLESARPSHTSQYLCASSEYFRREDSLNTEAFFGQGTRLTVV.